The T cell receptor beta chain described here comes from a study of T cells in Graves' hyperthyroidism and ophthalmopathy. From RNA transcripts, TCR beta CDR3 regions were amplified. The TCR CDR3 was amplified in a first-round RT-PCR using the HTBI primer set. TCRdb fed the multiplex PCR reads into MiXCR, producing one record per CDR3 protein. The sample records under 350,000 distinct CDR3 sequences, around a fifth being singletons. Lactation, pregnancy, other autoimmune disease or uncontrolled infection led to exclusion of patients. Diagnosis relied on clinical symptoms, serum thyroxine and TRAb, thyroid ultrasound and orbital computed tomography. Germline CDR1 is MNHEY and CDR2 is SVGAGI. V was trimmed by 2 bases and J by 3 bases, leaving 10 bases between them. The CDR3 runs 14 residues. The table lists this clonotype with a few counts. This may stem from a read error, because a much larger clone lies one nucleotide away. Because the CDR3 is missing its conserved closing phenylalanine or tryptophan, this is likely a read error.

This TCR was recovered from a woman in her fifties or sixties with Graves' hyperthyroidism. The sample taken for sequencing was blood. The chain carries TRBV6-5 and TRBJ1-1; no firm D call. In nucleotides, the CDR3 is TGTGCCAGCAGTTACGGTGTTGGGGACACTGAAGCTTTCTCT. Its translation: CASSYGVGDTEAFS.